Following are 32 T cell receptor beta chains from one sample sequenced in a study of blood T cell repertoires in COVID-19. Only in-frame clones appear in the TCRdb table, and some are missing; sequencing was by immunoSEQ multiplex PCR. The table shows about 220,000 clones, with roughly 80% occurring only once. Sequencing input: peripheral blood. These receptors all stem from a woman aged 65 to 85 with COVID-19, enrolled during active disease.

The chain's CDR3 is CASSPSPGVSIQYF. The CDR3 nucleotides read TGTGCCAGCAGCCCCTCCCCCGGGGTAAGCATTCAGTACTTC. The rearrangement uses TRBV7-2 and TRBJ2-4; weak D call: TRBD2 (5 bases). CDR1 SGHTA and CDR2 FQGNSA come from the germline V gene. With 5 bases removed from V and 9 bases from J, the gap between germline ends came to 17 bases. The CDR3 contains 14 residues.

The V and J genes are TRBV30 and TRBJ2-5, with 7 bases lining up with TRBD1. The CDR3 contains 15 residues. J was trimmed by 3 bases and V by 3 bases; bases with no gene match: 10. The V gene's germline CDR1 is GTSNPN and CDR2 SVGIG (reference sequence). CDR3 residues: CAWRAPGTAKETQYF. CDR3 sequence (DNA): TGTGCCTGGAGGGCCCCCGGGACAGCAAAAGAGACCCAGTACTTC.

The V and J genes are TRBV7-8 and TRBJ2-7, with a tentative D call TRBD2 (6 bases). V lost 2 bases and J lost 3, with 14 bases in between. CDR3 length equals 15 residues. Germline values: CDR1 SGHVS, CDR2 FQNEAQ. The DNA of the CDR3 is TGTGCCAGCAGCTTAAAGGGCGGGGTACTCTACGAGCAGTACTTC. Protein: CASSLKGGVLYEQYF.

This sequence joins TRBV19 and TRBJ2-7; 13 positions match TRBD2. CDR1 is LNHDA and CDR2 is SQIVND in the germline V gene (reference sequence). The CDR3 loop spans 17 amino acids. The V gene end was trimmed by 3 bases and the J gene end by 7 bases; junction bases not matched to a gene: 12. The CDR3 DNA sequence: TGTGCCAGTAGTATCGGGACTAGCGGGAATACGTTTGGAGAGCAGTACTTC. Its protein is CASSIGTSGNTFGEQYF. The variable domain in full, completed from reference TRBV19 and TRBJ2-7, reads DGGITQSPKYLFRKEGQNVTLSCEQNLNHDAMYWYRQDPGQGLRLIYYSQIVNDFQKGDIAEGYSVSREKKESFPLTVTSAQKNPTAFYLCASSIGTSGNTFGEQYFGPGTRLTVT.

V and J are TRBV5-6 and TRBJ1-6; 9 bases are a match to TRBD1. The CDR3 has 15 residues. V lost 4 bases, J lost 7 bases, and 6 bases stayed unmatched. The V gene's germline CDR1 is SGHDT and CDR2 YYEEEE. The CDR3 nucleotides read TGTGCCAGCAGCGAAAACAGGGGGCTGAATTCACCCCTCCACTTT. Amino acids: CASSENRGLNSPLHF. Full variable domain (outside the CDR3, taken from reference TRBV5-6 and TRBJ1-6): DAGVTQSPTHLIKTRGQQVTLRCSPKSGHDTVSWYQQALGQGPQFIFQYYEEEERQRGNFPDRFSGHQFPNYSSELNVNALLLGDSALYLCASSENRGLNSPLHFGNGTRLTVT.

This chain uses TRBV5-1 with TRBJ2-6, with a possible D match to TRBD2 (6 bases). Germline lookup yields CDR1 SGHRS and CDR2 YFSETQ. V lost 4 bases, J lost 0 bases, and 8 bases lay in between. The CDR3 spans 15 residues. CDR3 amino acids: CASSRGGSGANVLTF. Here the CDR3 DNA reads TGCGCCAGCAGCAGGGGAGGCTCTGGGGCCAACGTCCTGACTTTC.

In its sample, this clone was seen once. The V and J genes are TRBV5-6 and TRBJ2-1; D possibly corresponds to TRBD2 (6 bases). The V and J ends lost 4 bases and 1 base respectively, with 21 bases between them. Germline V gene lookup returns CDR1 SGHDT and CDR2 YYEEEE. This CDR3 contains 18 residues. The chain's CDR3 is CASSQRVRWTSSYNEQFF. CDR3 coding DNA: TGTGCCAGCAGCCAGCGGGTTAGATGGACCTCTTCCTACAATGAGCAGTTCTTC.

This chain joins TRBV19 and TRBJ2-2, with 7 bases fitting TRBD2. Germline values: CDR1 LNHDA, CDR2 SQIVND (reference sequence). The CDR3 runs to 20 residues. V shed 4 bases and J 5 bases; nucleotides not matched to a gene: 22. The CDR3: CASSRPHSRVAGRGTGELFF. The CDR3 DNA sequence: TGTGCCAGTAGTAGGCCCCATTCGAGGGTAGCGGGTAGAGGGACCGGGGAGCTGTTTTTT. The full variable domain, completed using reference TRBV19 and TRBJ2-2, is DGGITQSPKYLFRKEGQNVTLSCEQNLNHDAMYWYRQDPGQGLRLIYYSQIVNDFQKGDIAEGYSVSREKKESFPLTVTSAQKNPTAFYLCASSRPHSRVAGRGTGELFFGEGSRLTVL.

This chain uses TRBV30 with TRBJ1-1, with TRBD1 matching over 7 bases. The CDR3 loop spans 13 amino acids. V lost 3 bases to trimming and J lost 8 bases; unmatched junction nucleotides: 9. Germline V gives CDR1 GTSNPN, CDR2 SVGIG (reference sequence). CDR3 bases: TGTGCCTGGAGGAAGGGACAGCCGTTAGAAGCTTTCTTT. Translated, it gives CAWRKGQPLEAFF.

The chain employs TRBV4-3 and TRBJ1-2; 9 positions match TRBD1. The CDR3 is made up of 14 amino acids. Germline assignment: CDR1 LGHNA and CDR2 YSLEER. Trimming removed 0 bases from V and 12 bases from J; junction bases left unmatched: 8. CDR3 DNA sequence: TGCGCCAGCAGCCAAGATGGGCGGACAGGGGAAAACACCTTC. It encodes CASSQDGRTGENTF.

In nucleotides, the CDR3 is TGCGCCAGCAGCTCAACAGGGGGCGCCTACAATGAGCAGTTCTTC. Translating it yields CASSSTGGAYNEQFF. This chain joins TRBV5-1 and TRBJ2-1, with TRBD1 matching 9 bases. Germline CDR1 is SGHRS and CDR2 is YFSETQ. CDR3 length: 15 amino acids. The J segment lost 2 bases and the V segment lost 3 bases, leaving 3 bases of the junction unmatched.

On this clone itself: Other DNA sequences within the sample encode an identical CDR3. The chain employs TRBV28 and TRBJ2-7; D unresolved. Per the germline V gene, CDR1 is MDHEN and CDR2 is SYDVKM. This CDR3 has 13 amino acids. V lost 2 bases and J 0 bases, leaving 5 bases between the germline ends. The CDR3 bases are TGTGCCAGCAGTTTAGACTCCTCCTACGAGCAGTACTTC. The encoded protein is CASSLDSSYEQYF.

The gene calls are TRBV15 and TRBJ2-1, with 12 bases identical to TRBD2. The CDR3 runs to 16 residues. V shed 0 bases and J 8 bases; nucleotides not matched to a gene: 5. Germline V gives CDR1 LNHNV, CDR2 YYDKDF (reference sequence). The DNA of the CDR3 is TGTGCCACCAGCAGAGAGACTAGCGGGAGTTGGTATGAGCAGTTCTTC. Encoded protein: CATSRETSGSWYEQFF.

The J gene is TRBJ2-2, the V gene TRBV19; TRBD1 matches 11 bases. The CDR3 has 16 residues. The V segment lost 4 bases and the J segment 4 bases; nucleotides outside the gene matches: 5. CDR1 is LNHDA and CDR2 is SQIVND in the germline V gene (reference sequence). The DNA for the CDR3 is TGTGCCAGTAGTAGAGGGACAGGGGGAATCACCGGGGAGCTGTTTTTT. It codes for CASSRGTGGITGELFF.

The genes are TRBV7-2 and TRBJ1-1; TRBD1 is a possible D gene (6 bases). Germline V gives CDR1 SGHTA, CDR2 FQGNSA. Trimming removed 5 bases at V and 5 bases at J, with 15 bases between. The CDR3 sequence is 14 residues long. DNA for the CDR3: TGTGCCAGCAGCGTAACAGGGTGGATTACTGAAGCTTTCTTT. Amino acids: CASSVTGWITEAFF.

The chain uses TRBV24-1 and TRBJ2-2, with D perhaps matching TRBD2 (5 bases). With 4 bases removed from V and 1 base from J, the gap between germline ends came to 9 bases. CDR1 is KGHDR, CDR2 SFDVKD, per germline. The CDR3 runs 15 residues. The CDR3 region is CATSEDSLNTGELFF. CDR3 coding DNA: TGTGCCACCAGTGAGGACTCACTGAACACCGGGGAGCTGTTTTTT.

This clone has a single count. The chain joins TRBV28 to TRBJ2-1; 9 positions agree with TRBD2. CDR3 length equals 15 residues. CDR1 is MDHEN and CDR2 is SYDVKM in the germline V gene. V lost 2 bases, J lost 8 bases, and 7 bases stayed unmatched. CDR3 in amino acids: CASSLTAGGPDEQFF. Written as DNA, the CDR3 is TGTGCCAGCAGTTTAACTGCGGGAGGGCCGGATGAGCAGTTCTTC.

J is TRBJ2-3 and V is TRBV6-1; no definite D call. Germline V CDR1 and CDR2: MNHNS, SASEGT. The CDR3 consists of 17 residues. Trimming took 1 base from V and 0 from J, leaving 14 bases between them. The CDR3 spells CASSEDLWATSTDTQYF. The CDR3 bases are TGTGCCAGCAGTGAAGACCTTTGGGCAACTAGCACAGATACGCAGTATTTT.

This chain joins TRBV5-4 and TRBJ1-2, with 10 bases lining up with TRBD1. The germline CDR1 and CDR2 sequences are SGHNT and YYREEE (reference sequence). The CDR3 has 18 residues. The junction had 12 bases not matched to a gene; V was cut back by 0 bases and J by 4 bases. CDR3 in amino acids: CASSLAGGQGDFRYGYTF. As DNA, the CDR3 is TGTGCCAGCAGCTTGGCCGGAGGACAGGGGGATTTTCGCTATGGCTACACCTTC.

This chain links TRBV19 with TRBJ1-5; 7 nucleotides agree with TRBD1. Germline V gene sequence: CDR1 LNHDA, CDR2 SQIVND (reference sequence). The CDR3 covers 15 residues. V shed 3 bases and J 4 bases; nucleotides not matched to a gene: 6. In DNA form, the CDR3 reads TGTGCCAGTAGTATCGCGGCAGGGGGGAATCAGCCCCAGCATTTT. It is translated as CASSIAAGGNQPQHF. Using reference TRBV19 and TRBJ1-5 for the parts outside the CDR3, the full variable domain is DGGITQSPKYLFRKEGQNVTLSCEQNLNHDAMYWYRQDPGQGLRLIYYSQIVNDFQKGDIAEGYSVSREKKESFPLTVTSAQKNPTAFYLCASSIAAGGNQPQHFGDGTRLSIL.

V gene TRBV18 combines with J gene TRBJ2-7; weak D call: TRBD1 (5 bases). CDR3 length: 13 amino acids. With 8 bases removed from V and 3 bases from J, the gap between germline ends came to 14 bases. Germline CDR1 reads KGHSH; CDR2 reads LQKENI. The CDR3 spells CASQGTRDYEQYF. CDR3 in DNA: TGTGCCAGCCAGGGTACCCGTGACTACGAGCAGTACTTC.

This chain links TRBV11-2 with TRBJ2-3, with TRBD2 identical over 9 bases. Per germline, CDR1 SGHAT and CDR2 FQNNGV. The CDR3 is 16 amino acids. V lost 3 bases to trimming and J lost 2 bases; unmatched junction nucleotides: 6. The CDR3: CASSFLAGSDTDTQYF. The DNA for the CDR3 is TGTGCCAGCAGCTTCCTAGCGGGAAGTGACACAGATACGCAGTATTTT. Variable domain in full (rest from reference TRBV11-2 and TRBJ2-3): EAGVAQSPRYKIIEKRQSVAFWCNPISGHATLYWYQQILGQGPKLLIQFQNNGVVDDSQLPKDRFSAERLKGVDSTLKIQPAKLEDSAVYLCASSFLAGSDTDTQYFGPGTRLTVL.

V is TRBV28 and J is TRBJ2-7; no definite D call. This CDR3 is 13 amino acids long. Germline V CDR1 and CDR2: MDHEN, SYDVKM. The V end lost 2 bases, the J end lost 6 bases, and 11 bases lay between the germline ends. This CDR3 is CASSLGRRPEQYF. The CDR3 region has the DNA TGTGCCAGCAGTTTAGGGCGCAGGCCCGAGCAGTACTTC.

This sequence joins TRBV5-4 and TRBJ2-7; TRBD2 agrees at 8 bases. Trimming took 3 bases from V and 6 from J; bases not matched to a gene: 17. Germline V gene sequence: CDR1 SGHNT, CDR2 YYREEE (reference sequence). This CDR3 region has 17 residues. CDR3 sequence: CASSWGGTSGENFEQYF. The CDR3 DNA follows: TGTGCCAGCAGCTGGGGGGGCACTAGCGGCGAAAACTTCGAGCAGTACTTC.

Comments on this clone: Distinct nucleotide sequences in the sample also encode this CDR3. The V call is TRBV6-5, the J call TRBJ2-1, with D possibly being TRBD1 (6 bases). This CDR3 comprises 16 residues. CDR1 and CDR2 from the germline V gene are MNHEY and SVGAGI. With 0 bases removed from V and 4 bases from J, the gap between germline ends came to 13 bases. CDR3 in amino acids: CASSYSIRTAYNEQFF. DNA of the CDR3: TGTGCCAGCAGTTACTCGATTAGGACAGCGTACAATGAGCAGTTCTTC.

This rearrangement joins TRBV5-4 to TRBJ2-2; TRBD1 aligns across 10 bases. Germline trimming cut 4 bases from V and 7 bases from J; bases unmatched to any gene: 10. The CDR3 is made up of 16 amino acids. Germline loops: CDR1 SGHNT, CDR2 YYREEE (reference sequence). The CDR3 region is CASSRGQGRTGGELFF. The CDR3 region has the DNA TGTGCCAGCAGCCGGGGACAGGGGAGGACGGGCGGGGAGCTGTTTTTT. The whole variable domain, remainder taken from reference TRBV5-4 and TRBJ2-2, is ETGVTQSPTHLIKTRGQQVTLRCSSQSGHNTVSWYQQALGQGPQFIFQYYREEENGRGNFPPRFSGLQFPNYSSELNVNALELDDSALYLCASSRGQGRTGGELFFGEGSRLTVL.

This clone was counted only a few times. The rearrangement joins TRBV7-9 to TRBJ1-6; tentative D call: TRBD1 (5 bases). Germline V gene lookup returns CDR1 SEHNR and CDR2 FQNEAQ (reference sequence). Trimming took 1 base from V and 6 from J, leaving 10 bases between them. The CDR3 runs to 15 residues. Here the CDR3 reads CASSLEGSRNSPLHF. As DNA, the CDR3 is TGTGCCAGCAGCTTAGAGGGGTCCCGTAATTCACCCCTCCACTTT.

This chain joins TRBV11-2 and TRBJ2-2; D gene uncertain. Trimming left V 2 bases short and J 3 bases short, with 7 bases between. Germline CDR1 reads SGHAT; CDR2 reads FQNNGV. This CDR3 contains 14 residues. The CDR3 coding sequence is TGTGCCAGCAGCTTATTCCGGGACACCGGGGAGCTGTTTTTT. Its translation: CASSLFRDTGELFF.

V and J are TRBV6-5 and TRBJ2-7, with 8 bases fitting TRBD1. The junction had 13 bases not matched to a gene; V was cut back by 6 bases and J by 6 bases. The CDR3 extends over 15 amino acids. Germline CDR1 is MNHEY and CDR2 is SVGAGI. CDR3 residues: CASSLDRGSTGEQYF. CDR3 nucleotide sequence: TGTGCCAGCAGCCTCGACAGGGGAAGTACCGGCGAGCAGTACTTC.

The rearrangement uses TRBV18 and TRBJ1-2; D might be TRBD1 (6 bases). CDR1 is KGHSH and CDR2 is LQKENI in the germline V gene. V shed 3 bases and J shed 6 bases, with 17 bases lying between them. The CDR3 has 15 amino acids. This CDR3 reads CASSPDSQGGHGYTF. The CDR3 DNA sequence: TGTGCCAGCTCACCGGATTCACAGGGTGGCCATGGCTACACCTTC. Looking up the rest from reference TRBV18 and TRBJ1-2 gives the full variable domain: NAGVMQNPRHLVRRRGQEARLRCSPMKGHSHVYWYRQLPEEGLKFMVYLQKENIIDESGMPKERFSAEFPKEGPSILRIQQVVRGDSAAYFCASSPDSQGGHGYTFGSGTRLTVV.

J is TRBJ1-3 and V is TRBV2, with D maybe TRBD1 (6 bases). CDR1 SNHLY and CDR2 FYNNEI come from the germline V gene. V was shortened by 3 bases and J by 5 bases, with 14 bases between the two germline ends. The CDR3 is made up of 15 amino acids. CDR3 sequence: CASSDESGARNTIYF. CDR3 nucleotide sequence: TGTGCCAGCAGTGACGAGTCAGGGGCGAGAAACACCATATATTTT.

The rearrangement links TRBV3-1 (or the pseudogene TRBV3-2) to TRBJ1-1; D is uncertain. This CDR3 has 11 residues. Between the trimmed V and J ends, which lost 1 base and 8 bases, there was a span of 5 bases. CDR1 and CDR2 from the germline V gene are LGHDT and YNNKEL (reference sequence). The CDR3 sequence is CASSQGQEAFF. CDR3 sequence (DNA): TGTGCCAGCAGCCAAGGTCAGGAAGCTTTCTTT.